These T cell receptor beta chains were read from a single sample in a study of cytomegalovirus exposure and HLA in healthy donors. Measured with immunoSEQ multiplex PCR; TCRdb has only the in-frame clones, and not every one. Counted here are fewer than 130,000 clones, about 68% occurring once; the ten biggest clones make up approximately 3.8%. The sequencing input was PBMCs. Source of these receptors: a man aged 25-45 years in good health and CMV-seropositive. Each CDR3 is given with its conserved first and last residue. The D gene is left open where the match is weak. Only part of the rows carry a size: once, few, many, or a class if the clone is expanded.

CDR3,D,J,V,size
CASSVDWGGSPLHF,NA,TRBJ1-6,TRBV6-5,NA
CASSNGQGPSTQYF,TRBD1,TRBJ2-3,TRBV5-4,few
CAPCGTGVGYTF,TRBD1,TRBJ1-2,TRBV30,NA
CASSQGLLAGGYDNEQFF,TRBD2,TRBJ2-1,TRBV4-2,NA
CASSSRTSGQETQYF,TRBD2,TRBJ2-5,TRBV10-1,few
CASSILRGNQPQHF,NA,TRBJ1-5,TRBV19,NA
CASSGTSGGWDTQYF,TRBD2,TRBJ2-3,TRBV2,NA
CASSPTGLGAFF,NA,TRBJ1-1,TRBV5-1,NA
CASSEMGLIATDTQYF,NA,TRBJ2-3,TRBV6-1,NA
CASSSTPLGAGGTQYF,NA,TRBJ2-5,TRBV7-9,NA
CASPQRVSTDTQYF,NA,TRBJ2-3,TRBV5-1,NA